This T cell receptor (beta chain) was obtained from a study of blood T cell repertoires in COVID-19. The assay was immunoSEQ multiplex PCR, and TCRdb's table has in-frame clones only and misses some. The sample lists around 99,000 clones, roughly 84% seen once, with roughly 7.7% in the top ten. The clonotype was recovered from a woman aged 80 or older with active or convalescent COVID-19. The sequencing sample was made of peripheral blood.

CDR3 DNA: TGTGCCAGCAGTCCGGGACTAGAGCTTCCCGAGCAGTACTTC. As protein: CASSPGLELPEQYF. V is TRBV6-5 and J is TRBJ2-7; 8 nucleotides align to TRBD2. V was pared by 5 bases and J by 6 bases, with 9 bases of the junction left unmatched. CDR3 length equals 14 residues. Per germline, CDR1 MNHEY and CDR2 SVGAGI.